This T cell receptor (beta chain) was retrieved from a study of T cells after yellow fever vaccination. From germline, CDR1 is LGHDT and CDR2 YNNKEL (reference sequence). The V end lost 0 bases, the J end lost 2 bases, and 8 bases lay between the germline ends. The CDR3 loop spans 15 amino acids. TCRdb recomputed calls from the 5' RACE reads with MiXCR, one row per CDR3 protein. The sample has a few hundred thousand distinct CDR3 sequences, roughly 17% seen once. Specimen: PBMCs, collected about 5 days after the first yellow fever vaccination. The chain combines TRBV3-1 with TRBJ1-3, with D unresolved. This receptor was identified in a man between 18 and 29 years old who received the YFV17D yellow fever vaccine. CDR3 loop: CASSQDHRTGNTIYF. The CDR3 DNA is TGTGCCAGCAGCCAAGATCACAGAACTGGAAACACCATATATTTT.